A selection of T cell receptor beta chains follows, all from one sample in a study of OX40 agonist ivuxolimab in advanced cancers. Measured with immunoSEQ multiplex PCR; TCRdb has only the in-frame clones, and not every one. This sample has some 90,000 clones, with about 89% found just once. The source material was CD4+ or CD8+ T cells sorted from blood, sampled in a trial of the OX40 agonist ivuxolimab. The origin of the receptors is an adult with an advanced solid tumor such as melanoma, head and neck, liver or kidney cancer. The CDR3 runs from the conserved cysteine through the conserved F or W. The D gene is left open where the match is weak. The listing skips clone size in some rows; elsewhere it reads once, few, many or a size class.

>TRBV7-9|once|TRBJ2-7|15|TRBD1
TGTGCCAGCAGCGGGCGGGACAGGGGGACCTACGAGCAGTACTTC
CASSGRDRGTYEQYF
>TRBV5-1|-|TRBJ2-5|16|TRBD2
TGCGCCAGCAGCCTTCCCTCTGGGAGGGGTCAAGAGACCCAGTACTTC
CASSLPSGRGQETQYF
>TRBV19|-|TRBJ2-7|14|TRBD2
TGTGCCAGTAGTGTTGGACTAGCGGCCTACGAGCAGTACTTC
CASSVGLAAYEQYF
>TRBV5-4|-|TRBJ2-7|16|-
TGTGCCAGCAGCTTGTCTACGGCACTAGGGCCTCACGAGCAGTACTTC
CASSLSTALGPHEQYF
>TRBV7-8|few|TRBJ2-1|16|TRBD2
TGTGCCAGCAGCTCCGCCAGACTAGCGGGGTACAATGAGCAGTTCTTC
CASSSARLAGYNEQFF
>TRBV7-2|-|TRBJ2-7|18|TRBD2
TGTGCCAGCAGCTTAGTCCAATCACTAGCGGTGAGCTCCTACGAGCAGTACTTC
CASSLVQSLAVSSYEQYF
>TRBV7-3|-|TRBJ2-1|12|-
TGTGCCAGCAGTAGACTAGATCTTGAGCAGTTCTTC
CASSRLDLEQFF
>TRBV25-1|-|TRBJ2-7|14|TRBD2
TGTGCCAGCAGTGGACTAGCGGGAGGGCGTGAGCAGTACTTC
CASSGLAGGREQYF
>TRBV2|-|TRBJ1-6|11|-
TGTGCCAGCAGTGATCCCTCACCCCTCCACTTT
CASSDPSPLHF
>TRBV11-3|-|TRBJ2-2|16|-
TGTGCCAGCAGCCCAGAGGGTGGCACCCCCACCGGGGAGCTGTTTTTT
CASSPEGGTPTGELFF
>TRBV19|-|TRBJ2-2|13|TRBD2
TGTGCCAGTATGCGGGAGGGTATCGGGGAGCTGTTTTTT
CASMREGIGELFF
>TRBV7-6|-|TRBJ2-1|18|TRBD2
TGTGCCAGCAGCTCCCCGCCTAGCGGGAGGGCCGTTCGGGGTGAGCAGTTCTTC
CASSSPPSGRAVRGEQFF
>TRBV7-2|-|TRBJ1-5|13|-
TGTGCCAGCAGCCCAATGGGCAATCAGCCCCAGCATTTT
CASSPMGNQPQHF
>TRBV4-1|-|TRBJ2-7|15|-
TGCGCCAGCAGCCAAGGCGGGACTCCCTCCTACGAGCAGTACTTC
CASSQGGTPSYEQYF
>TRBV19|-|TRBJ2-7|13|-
TGTGCCAGTAGTATAGGTCCCTCCTACGAGCAGTACTTC
CASSIGPSYEQYF
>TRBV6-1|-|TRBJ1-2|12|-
TGTGCCAGCAGTGGAGACAACTATGGCTACACCTTC
CASSGDNYGYTF
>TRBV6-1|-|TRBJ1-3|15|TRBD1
TGTGCCAGCAGTGAAGGGGGGACAGTAGGAAACACCATATATTTT
CASSEGGTVGNTIYF
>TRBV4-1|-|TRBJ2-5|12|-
TGCGCCAGCAGCTACCCAAGATCGGCCCTCCACTTC
CASSYPRSALHF
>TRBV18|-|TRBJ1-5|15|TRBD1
TGTGCCAGCTCACTAGGACAGGGGGCCGGGCAGCCCCAGCATTTT
CASSLGQGAGQPQHF
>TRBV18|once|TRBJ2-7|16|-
TGTGCCAGCTCACCTCCGGGACTGAAGAGCTCCTACGAGCAGTACTTC
CASSPPGLKSSYEQYF
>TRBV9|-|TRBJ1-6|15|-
TGTGCCAGCAGCGTGGGTGGACAGAGTAATTCACCCCTCCACTTT
CASSVGGQSNSPLHF
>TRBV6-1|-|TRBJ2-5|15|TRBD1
TGTGCCAGCAGGTCCAGGACAGGGGGCCGGGAGACCCAGTACTTC
CASRSRTGGRETQYF
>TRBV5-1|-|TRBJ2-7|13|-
TGCGCCTCTCAACCGGGACCTAGCTACGAGCAGTACTTC
CASQPGPSYEQYF
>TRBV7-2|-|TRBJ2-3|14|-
TGTGCCAGCAGTGGAGGCTACGGGGCAGATACGCAGTATTTT
CASSGGYGADTQYF
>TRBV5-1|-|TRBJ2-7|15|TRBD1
TGCGCCAGCAGCGGACCGGGACAGTTATACTACGAGCAGTACTTC
CASSGPGQLYYEQYF
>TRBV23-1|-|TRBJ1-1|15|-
TGCGCCAGCACAACACCAGGGCAGGGAGACACTGAAGCTTTCTTT
CASTTPGQGDTEAFF
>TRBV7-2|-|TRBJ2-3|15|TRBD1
TGTGCCAGCAGCGCGCGACAGGGGAGGACAGATACGCAGTATTTT
CASSARQGRTDTQYF
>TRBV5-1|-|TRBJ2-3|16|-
TGCGCCAGCAGCTTGAGGGCGAGGGGGAGGACAGATACGCAGTATTTT
CASSLRARGRTDTQYF
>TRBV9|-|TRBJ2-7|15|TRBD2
TGTGCCAGCAGCGAGGGACTAGCGGGCCCCTACGAGCAGTACTTC
CASSEGLAGPYEQYF
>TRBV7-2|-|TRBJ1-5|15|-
TGTGCCAGCAGCTTAGACCAGGGCGCCGTTCGGCCCCAGCATTTT
CASSLDQGAVRPQHF
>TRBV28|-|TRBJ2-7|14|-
TGTGCCAGCAGTTTTGGGCTAGCTCTCGGCGAGCAGTACTTC
CASSFGLALGEQYF
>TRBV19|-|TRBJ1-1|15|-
TGTGCCAGTAGTCTTGTGGGAGGAACGAACACTGAAGCTTTCTTT
CASSLVGGTNTEAFF
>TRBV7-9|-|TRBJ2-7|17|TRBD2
TGTGCCAGCAGCTTAGCAGGGTCTAGCGGGAGGGCCTCCGAGCAGTACTTC
CASSLAGSSGRASEQYF
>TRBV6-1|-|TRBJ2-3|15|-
TGTGCCAGCAGTGGGTTCCAACCTAGCACAGATACGCAGTATTTT
CASSGFQPSTDTQYF
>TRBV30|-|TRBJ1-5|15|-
TGTGCCTGGAGTGTACCGGGGGGCGGCAATCAGCCCCAGCATTTT
CAWSVPGGGNQPQHF
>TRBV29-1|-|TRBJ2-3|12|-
TGCAGCGTTAAGGGGGGGGCAGATACGCAGTATTTT
CSVKGGADTQYF
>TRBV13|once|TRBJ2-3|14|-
TGTGCCAGCAGCTTAGGACTTTTCACAGATACGCAGTATTTT
CASSLGLFTDTQYF
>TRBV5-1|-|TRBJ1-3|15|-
TGCGCCAGCAGCTTGCTAGGGGGGCCGGAAAACACCATATATTTT
CASSLLGGPENTIYF
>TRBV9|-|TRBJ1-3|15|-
TGTGCCAGCAGCCCCCAGGTTCTCGCTGGAAACACCATATATTTT
CASSPQVLAGNTIYF
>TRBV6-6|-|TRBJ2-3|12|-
TGTGCCAGCCGTCCAGAAGCAGATACGCAGTATTTT
CASRPEADTQYF
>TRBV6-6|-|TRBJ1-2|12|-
TGTGCCACCCTGACAGCTAACTATGGCTACACCTTC
CATLTANYGYTF
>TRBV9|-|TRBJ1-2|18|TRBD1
TGTGCCAGCAGCGCCCAATCGGGACAGATCATTTCAACCTATGGCTACACCTTC
CASSAQSGQIISTYGYTF
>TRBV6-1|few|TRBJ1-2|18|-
TGTGCCAGCAGTGAAGTTTTGGCCTTGCGGGCTGGTAACTATGGCTACACCTTC
CASSEVLALRAGNYGYTF
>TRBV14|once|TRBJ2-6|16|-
TGTGCCAGCAGTCATCAGCAGGGTAGTGGGGCCAACGTCCTGACTTTC
CASSHQQGSGANVLTF
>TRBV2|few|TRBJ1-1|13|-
TGTGCCAGCAGTGAATCTGGGTTCACTGAAGCTTTCTTT
CASSESGFTEAFF